One sample yielded the 28 T cell receptor beta chains listed below, sequenced in a study of CD8+ T cells in alopecia areata. As the sequencing template, cDNA was produced by extracting RNA and reverse transcribing it. Libraries were prepared by immunoSEQ multiplex PCR; TCRdb keeps only in-frame clonotypes and omits some of them. The data show fewer than 200,000 clones, less than 75% seen once. Specified treatment: oral pan-JAK inhibitor, 5-10 mg twice daily. Sequencing was performed on CD4+ T cells sorted from blood, taken at week 56, from a patient treated with tofacitinib. All receptors derive from a human donor with alopecia areata.

In its sample, this clone was seen once. This rearrangement joins TRBV20-1 to TRBJ1-1; D unclear. The V and J ends lost 1 base and 7 bases respectively, with 4 bases between them. This CDR3 contains 10 residues. Germline CDR1 reads DFQATT; CDR2 reads SNEGSKA (reference sequence). Written as DNA, the CDR3 is TGCAGTGCTAGAGTTAATGAAGCTTTCTTT. This gives the protein CSARVNEAFF.

This sequence joins TRBV4-2 and TRBJ2-3, with D perhaps matching TRBD1 (5 bases). CDR1 LGHNA and CDR2 YNFKEQ come from the germline V gene. V lost 0 bases and J lost 0, with 7 bases in between. CDR3 length: 15 amino acids. CDR3: CASSQDQGSTDTQYF. CDR3 DNA: TGTGCCAGCAGCCAAGATCAGGGAAGCACAGATACGCAGTATTTT.

The gene calls are TRBV7-2 and TRBJ2-4; D gene uncertain. Germline V gene lookup returns CDR1 SGHTA and CDR2 FQGNSA. This CDR3 has 11 residues. The germline V and J ends were trimmed by 8 bases and 3 bases, with 5 bases remaining between them. The CDR3 DNA sequence: TGTGCCAGCGCGTACAAAAACATTCAGTACTTC. Its translation: CASAYKNIQYF.

V usage is TRBV27 and J usage is TRBJ2-5, with D possibly matching TRBD1 (6 bases). The CDR3 contains 14 residues. Germline V gene sequence: CDR1 MNHEY, CDR2 SMNVEV (reference sequence). V shed 3 bases and J shed 7 bases, with 15 bases lying between them. The CDR3 here is CASSLSGVFGTQYF. Here the CDR3 DNA reads TGTGCCAGCAGTTTGTCAGGGGTTTTCGGGACCCAGTACTTC.

The CDR3 loop is CASRDGTGNGYTF. The CDR3 coding sequence is TGTGCCAGCAGAGACGGGACAGGGAATGGCTACACCTTC. The chain uses TRBV6-1 and TRBJ1-2; 9 nucleotides match TRBD1. This CDR3 has 13 amino acids. V trimming: 6 bases; J trimming: 6 bases; junction bases outside the gene matches: 5. The germline V gene has CDR1 MNHNS and CDR2 SASEGT.

This clone was counted between two and nine times. V and J are TRBV7-2 and TRBJ1-6; 7 nucleotides match TRBD1. V trimming: 4 bases; J trimming: 5 bases; junction bases outside the gene matches: 5. CDR3 length equals 15 residues. Germline CDR1 reads SGHTA; CDR2 reads FQGNSA. CDR3 loop: CASSSVTGNNSPLHF. The CDR3 DNA sequence: TGTGCCAGCAGCTCCGTGACAGGGAATAATTCACCCCTCCACTTT.

The chain employs TRBV23-1 and TRBJ1-1; no clear D. TRBV23-1 qualifies as an ORF whose function is uncertain. The CDR3 runs 13 residues. V lost 7 bases and J 3 bases, leaving 12 bases between the germline ends. CDR3: CASNPMRDTEAFF. CDR3 nucleotides: TGCGCCAGCAACCCGATGAGGGACACTGAAGCTTTCTTT.

The J gene is TRBJ2-6, the V gene TRBV15; D call uncertain. V lost 1 base, J lost 0 bases, and 7 bases lay in between. CDR3 length equals 16 residues. CDR1 is LNHNV and CDR2 is YYDKDF in the germline V gene (reference sequence). The CDR3 here is CATSRGSSSGANVLTF. The CDR3 DNA reads TGTGCCACCAGCAGAGGTTCTTCCTCTGGGGCCAACGTCCTGACTTTC.

In this sample, this clone turned up a few times. Additional DNA sequences in this sample encode the identical CDR3. The gene calls are TRBV15 and TRBJ1-5; D possibly corresponds to TRBD1 (6 bases). This CDR3 comprises 14 residues. Trimming took 0 bases from V and 5 from J, leaving 8 bases between them. Germline V lookup: CDR1 LNHNV, CDR2 YYDKDF (reference sequence). In nucleotides, the CDR3 is TGTGCCACCAGCAGAGACAGGGGAGATCAGCCCCAGCATTTT. Amino acids: CATSRDRGDQPQHF.

This sequence joins TRBV2 and TRBJ2-3; D uncertain. V was trimmed by 7 bases and J by 1 base, leaving 12 bases between them. Looked up from germline, CDR1 is SNHLY and CDR2 is FYNNEI. The CDR3 consists of 14 residues. Written as DNA, the CDR3 is TGTGCCAGCAACAGCCGGGCCCGCACAGATACGCAGTATTTT. It encodes CASNSRARTDTQYF.

This rearrangement joins TRBV7-9 to TRBJ1-2; D possibly corresponds to TRBD1 (5 bases). Trimming shortened V by 1 base and J by 8 bases, and 11 bases separated the two germline ends. The germline gives CDR1 SEHNR, CDR2 FQNEAQ (reference sequence). The CDR3 is made up of 13 amino acids. CDR3 in amino acids: CASSLEGAFGYTF. The CDR3 bases are TGTGCCAGCAGCTTAGAAGGGGCCTTCGGCTACACCTTC.

This chain connects TRBV2 to TRBJ1-3; TRBD1 might be the D (6 bases). Trimming removed 9 bases from V and 0 bases from J, with 9 bases in between. The germline V gene has CDR1 SNHLY and CDR2 FYNNEI. The CDR3 totals 13 residues. The CDR3: CARKQGSGNTIYF. The CDR3 nucleotides read TGTGCCAGGAAACAGGGCTCTGGAAACACCATATATTTT.

This clone was detected only a few times. The chain uses TRBV7-2 and TRBJ1-6; D gene unclear. V lost 3 bases, J lost 9 bases, and 18 bases lay in between. The CDR3 length is 16 residues. Germline V CDR1 and CDR2: SGHTA, FQGNSA. The CDR3 coding sequence is TGTGCCAGCAGCTTCGCTTTGGGCGCTAAGGGTTCACCCCTCCACTTT. As protein: CASSFALGAKGSPLHF.

The chain links TRBV28 to TRBJ1-2; D is ambiguous. Germline CDR1 is MDHEN and CDR2 is SYDVKM. V was shortened by 5 bases and J by 5 bases, with 12 bases between the two germline ends. The CDR3 sequence is 13 residues long. The DNA for the CDR3 is TGTGCCAGCAGTCAATCAAGCGGTTATGGCTACACCTTC. Residues: CASSQSSGYGYTF.

This clone was observed a few times. The rearrangement links TRBV7-3 to TRBJ2-1, with D perhaps TRBD2 (6 bases). Between the trimmed V and J ends, which lost 5 bases and 3 bases, there was a span of 14 bases. Germline CDR1 and CDR2: SGHTA and FQGTGA. This CDR3 comprises 15 residues. The CDR3 bases are TGTGCCAGCAGCCCCCGGGAGAACCACTACAATGAGCAGTTCTTC. It encodes CASSPRENHYNEQFF.

The gene calls are TRBV7-9 and TRBJ2-5; D gene unclear. Trimming removed 4 bases from V and 2 bases from J, with 8 bases in between. Germline lookup yields CDR1 SEHNR and CDR2 FQNEAQ (reference sequence). The CDR3 is 13 amino acids. The CDR3 here is CASSSTPQETQYF. The CDR3 DNA reads as TGTGCCAGCAGCTCCACTCCTCAAGAGACCCAGTACTTC.

The J gene is TRBJ1-1, the V gene TRBV9; unclear D gene. V lost 0 bases, J lost 3 bases, and 21 bases lay in between. Germline V CDR1 and CDR2: SGDLS, YYNGEE. The CDR3 extends over 18 amino acids. The CDR3 loop reads CASSVEIRMEGRDTEAFF. The DNA for the CDR3 is TGTGCCAGCAGCGTAGAAATTCGGATGGAGGGTAGGGACACTGAAGCTTTCTTT. Combining the CDR3 with reference TRBV9 and TRBJ1-1 gives the whole variable domain DSGVTQTPKHLITATGQRVTLRCSPRSGDLSVYWYQQSLDQGLQFLIQYYNGEERAKGNILERFSAQQFPDLHSELNLSSLELGDSALYFCASSVEIRMEGRDTEAFFGQGTRLTVV.

This clone came up a few times. This chain uses TRBV30 with TRBJ2-1, with D unclear. The CDR3 consists of 13 residues. With 1 base removed from V and 3 bases from J, the gap between germline ends came to 7 bases. CDR1 is GTSNPN and CDR2 is SVGIG in the germline V gene (reference sequence). This CDR3 is CAWSGSNYNEQFF. The CDR3 nucleotides read TGTGCCTGGAGTGGGTCTAACTACAATGAGCAGTTCTTC.

This clone was counted a few times. The same CDR3 also results from other DNA sequences found in this sample. The rearrangement links TRBV5-1 to TRBJ1-4; 8 positions agree with TRBD1. The CDR3 sequence is 15 residues long. Germline V gene sequence: CDR1 SGHRS, CDR2 YFSETQ. V was pared by 3 bases and J by 6 bases, with 7 bases of the junction left unmatched. CDR3 bases: TGCGCCAGCAGCTGGGCTGGACAGGGTGATGAAAAACTGTTTTTT. It yields the protein CASSWAGQGDEKLFF.

This clone was detected a few times. The V and J genes are TRBV25-1 and TRBJ1-6; TRBD1 matches 7 bases. The germline gives CDR1 MGHDK, CDR2 SYGVNS. The CDR3 runs 13 residues. With 4 bases clipped from V and 9 bases from J, the junction kept 3 bases outside the gene matches. CDR3 region: CASSAAGGSPLHF. CDR3 sequence (DNA): TGTGCCAGCAGTGCCGCAGGGGGTTCACCCCTCCACTTT.

The chain links TRBV6-6 to TRBJ2-3, with D perhaps matching TRBD1 or TRBD2 (6 bases each). V shed 6 bases and J shed 3 bases, with 13 bases lying between them. The V gene's germline CDR1 is MNHNY and CDR2 SVGAGI (reference sequence). This CDR3 region has 14 residues. CDR3 DNA: TGTGCCAGCAGGGACCGAGGGGGGACAGATACGCAGTATTTT. Translating gives CASRDRGGTDTQYF.

V and J are TRBV20-1 and TRBJ2-5; maybe TRBD2 (5 bases). The V and J ends lost 3 bases and 11 bases respectively, with 13 bases between them. The CDR3 extends over 11 amino acids. Germline V lookup: CDR1 DFQATT, CDR2 SNEGSKA (reference sequence). This CDR3 is CSASVSEAQYF. CDR3 sequence (DNA): TGCAGTGCTAGTGTTAGCGAAGCTCAGTACTTC.

The table lists this clone with a count of one. The CDR3 loop reads CSGRQGAGGYTF. In DNA, the CDR3 is TGCAGCGGCCGACAGGGGGCGGGTGGCTACACCTTC. The chain is built from TRBV29-1 and TRBJ1-2; 10 bases are shared with TRBD1. Germline CDR1 reads SQVTM; CDR2 reads ANQGSEA. The V segment lost 7 bases and the J segment 7 bases; nucleotides outside the gene matches: 6. CDR3 length: 12 residues.

This sequence joins TRBV9 and TRBJ1-6; the match to TRBD1 covers 7 bases. V was pared by 2 bases and J by 3 bases, with 5 bases of the junction left unmatched. Germline CDR1 SGDLS, CDR2 YYNGEE. The CDR3 has 16 amino acids. The CDR3 here is CASSVTQGVYNSPLHF. The CDR3 nucleotides are TGTGCCAGCAGCGTCACTCAGGGGGTCTATAATTCACCCCTCCACTTT.

The CDR3 DNA reads TGCGCCAGCAGTCACCCCGCACAGGGATCAAGCACAGATACGCAGTATTTT. It specifies CASSHPAQGSSTDTQYF. The chain is built from TRBV23-1 and TRBJ2-3, with a possible D match to TRBD1 (6 bases). TRBV23-1 is given ORF status, its function remaining uncertain. The CDR3 covers 17 residues. The V end lost 3 bases, the J end lost 0 bases, and 16 bases lay between the germline ends.

The J gene is TRBJ2-7, the V gene TRBV27; D may be TRBD2 (5 bases). This CDR3 contains 13 residues. V lost 0 bases and J lost 9, with 12 bases in between. Germline V gene data show CDR1 as MNHEY and CDR2 as SMNVEV (reference sequence). The CDR3 bases are TGTGCCAGCAGTTTATCGTCCGCGGGCATGCAGTACTTC. Translation gives CASSLSSAGMQYF.

The V call is TRBV7-8, the J call TRBJ1-2, with TRBD1 matching over 7 bases. The length of the CDR3 is 14 residues. V shed 1 base, J shed 4 bases, and the junction held 3 bases outside the gene matches. In germline, CDR1 is SGHVS, CDR2 FQNEAQ. The CDR3 loop is CASSLGQGPYGYTF. As DNA, the CDR3 is TGTGCCAGCAGCTTAGGACAGGGACCCTATGGCTACACCTTC.

This clone appeared a few times. The CDR3 DNA is TGTGCCAGCAGTATCAGGGACGGCAACACTGAAGCTTTCTTT. This encodes CASSIRDGNTEAFF. This sequence joins TRBV27 and TRBJ1-1; weak D call: TRBD1 (5 bases). This CDR3 contains 14 residues. Trimming removed 5 bases from V and 2 bases from J, with 12 bases in between. Germline lookup yields CDR1 MNHEY and CDR2 SMNVEV (reference sequence).